This TCR beta chain was retrieved from a study of blood T cell repertoires in COVID-19. The germline gives CDR1 SGHRS, CDR2 YFSETQ. Trimming stripped 1 base from V and 5 bases from J, with 18 bases between. The CDR3 spans 16 residues. As processed by the authors: Nucleated cell counts were estimated from reference gene primer amplification. The data were produced by immunoSEQ multiplex PCR, yet TCRdb's version contains in-frame clones alone and is incomplete. V and J calls and clone size come straight from that table; D and trimming were deduced from the DNA. The sample lists 65,000 to 95,000 clones, around 89% seen once, with around 12% in the top ten.

The receptor was derived from a man in his 70s with active or convalescent COVID-19. Sequencing input: peripheral blood. The V gene is TRBV5-1, the J gene TRBJ1-2; no definite D call. The CDR3 nucleotides are TGCGCCAGCAGCTTGATGCAGGTTATCGACGGATATGGCTACACCTTC. This translates into CASSLMQVIDGYGYTF.